Following are 10 T cell receptor beta chains from one sample sequenced in a study of response to subunit inactivated influenza vaccine. TCRdb ran MiXCR on the RT-PCR reads and lists one entry per CDR3 protein. The table shows 650,000 or so distinct CDR3 sequences, with roughly 15% occurring only once. Sequenced here: PBMCs from blood, sampled less than 15 days before vaccination. The receptors were sampled from a man aged 50 to 60 who received an inactivated influenza vaccine.

The sample holds a few counts of this clonotype. The genes are TRBV5-1 and TRBJ2-7; 8 nucleotides match TRBD2. This CDR3 has 14 residues. V was clipped by 3 bases and J by 2 bases; unmatched bases: 4. Germline values: CDR1 SGHRS, CDR2 YFSETQ. Here the CDR3 DNA reads TGCGCCAGCAGCTATAGCGGGGAGACCTACGAGCAGTACTTC. As protein: CASSYSGETYEQYF. Full variable domain (outside the CDR3, taken from reference TRBV5-1 and TRBJ2-7): KAGVTQTPRYLIKTRGQQVTLSCSPISGHRSVSWYQQTPGQGLQFLFEYFSETQRNKGNFPGRFSGRQFSNSRSEMNVSTLELGDSALYLCASSYSGETYEQYFGPGTRLTVT.

The chain recombines TRBV6-1 with TRBJ2-1; 8 bases are a match to TRBD2. The J segment lost 4 bases and the V segment lost 6 bases, leaving 8 bases of the junction unmatched. The CDR3 is made up of 15 amino acids. CDR1 is MNHNS and CDR2 is SASEGT in the germline V gene. CDR3 loop: CASRGLAEGYNEQFF. For the CDR3, the DNA is TGTGCCAGCAGAGGACTAGCAGAAGGATACAATGAGCAGTTCTTC.

The V call is TRBV5-1, the J call TRBJ2-7; 7 bases match TRBD1. The junction had 6 bases not matched to a gene; V was cut back by 0 bases and J by 0 bases. The CDR3 runs 16 residues. Germline values: CDR1 SGHRS, CDR2 YFSETQ. The CDR3 nucleotides read TGCGCCAGCAGCTTGGAGGGGGCGCGGGCCTCCTACGAGCAGTACTTC. Protein sequence: CASSLEGARASYEQYF.

The V gene is TRBV7-2, the J gene TRBJ2-7, with 9 nucleotides matching TRBD2. Germline V gene sequence: CDR1 SGHTA, CDR2 FQGNSA. With V trimmed by 4 bases and J by 2 bases, 9 bases remained unmatched. The CDR3 runs to 16 residues. CDR3 bases: TGTGCCAGCAGCTCCTGGGCCCTAGCGGGAACCTACGAGCAGTACTTC. This gives the protein CASSSWALAGTYEQYF.

Only a few counts were recorded for this clonotype. The rearrangement uses TRBV7-7 and TRBJ2-1, with 7 bases identical to TRBD2. The CDR3 is 16 residues long. The V and J ends lost 6 bases and 2 bases, in that order; junction bases with no gene match: 10. Germline loops: CDR1 SSHAT, CDR2 FNYEAQ (reference sequence). DNA of the CDR3: TGTGCCAGCAGTCGCAGCGGGGAGGGCCCCTACAATGAGCAGTTCTTC. It yields the protein CASSRSGEGPYNEQFF.

The chain carries TRBV20-1 and TRBJ2-5; TRBD2 agrees at 13 bases. Trimming at V came to 5 bases and at J to 5 bases, leaving 8 bases not matched to a gene. The germline V gene encodes CDR1 DFQATT and CDR2 SNEGSKA (reference sequence). The CDR3 runs 15 residues. This chain's CDR3 is CSAYRLAGGTETQYF. The CDR3 DNA sequence: TGCAGTGCTTACCGACTAGCGGGGGGCACGGAGACCCAGTACTTC.

This clonotype was counted at least ten times. The V gene is TRBV12-3 or TRBV12-4, the J gene TRBJ2-2, with D possibly being TRBD1 (5 bases). Trimming shortened V by 2 bases and J by 7 bases, and 8 bases separated the two germline ends. The CDR3 loop spans 13 amino acids. The CDR3 here is CASSLRGGGELFF. CDR3 in DNA: TGTGCCAGCAGTTTAAGGGGTGGCGGGGAGCTGTTTTTT.

The table lists this clonotype with a few counts. The V and J genes are TRBV29-1 and TRBJ1-2; 9 positions match TRBD1. Germline CDR1 is SQVTM and CDR2 is ANQGSEA. The CDR3 extends over 14 amino acids. V lost 7 bases and J lost 4; bases outside the gene matches: 10. The CDR3 spells CSASTGTGTYGYTF. CDR3 bases: TGCAGCGCGAGCACCGGGACAGGGACCTATGGCTACACCTTC. Based on the CDR3 plus reference TRBV29-1 and TRBJ1-2, the full variable domain is SAVISQKPSRDICQRGTSLTIQCQVDSQVTMMFWYRQQPGQSLTLIATANQGSEATYESGFVIDKFPISRPNLTFSTLTVSNMSPEDSSIYLCSASTGTGTYGYTFGSGTRLTVV.

This clonotype was counted at least ten times. V is TRBV12-3 or TRBV12-4 and J is TRBJ2-3; the match to TRBD2 covers 12 bases. The CDR3 totals 16 residues. Losses at the gene ends were 6 bases for V and 3 bases for J; bases not matched to a gene: 7. The CDR3 loop reads CASSPTSGSGTDTQYF. Written as DNA, the CDR3 is TGTGCCAGCAGCCCGACTAGCGGGAGTGGGACAGATACGCAGTATTTT.

V is TRBV20-1 and J is TRBJ1-6; D remains ambiguous. V lost 6 bases to trimming and J lost 6 bases, with 18 bases between them. Looked up from germline, CDR1 is DFQATT and CDR2 is SNEGSKA (reference sequence). This CDR3 region has 15 residues. The CDR3 DNA is TGCAGTGCCTCGGACTTACAGAATATTAATTCACCCCTCCACTTT. Encoded protein: CSASDLQNINSPLHF.